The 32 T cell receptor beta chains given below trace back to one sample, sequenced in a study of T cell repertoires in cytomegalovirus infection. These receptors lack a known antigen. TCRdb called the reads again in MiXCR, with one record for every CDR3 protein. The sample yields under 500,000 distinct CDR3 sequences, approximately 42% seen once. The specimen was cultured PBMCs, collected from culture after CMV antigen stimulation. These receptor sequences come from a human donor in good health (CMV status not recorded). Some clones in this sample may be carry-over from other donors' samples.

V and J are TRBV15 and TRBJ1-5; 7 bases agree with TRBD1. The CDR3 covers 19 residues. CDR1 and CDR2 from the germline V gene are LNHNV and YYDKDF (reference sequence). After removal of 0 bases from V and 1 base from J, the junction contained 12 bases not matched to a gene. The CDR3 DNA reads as TGTGCCACCAGCAGAGATCGGGGGGACAGATCGTGGAGCAATCAGCCCCAGCATTTT. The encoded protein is CATSRDRGDRSWSNQPQHF.

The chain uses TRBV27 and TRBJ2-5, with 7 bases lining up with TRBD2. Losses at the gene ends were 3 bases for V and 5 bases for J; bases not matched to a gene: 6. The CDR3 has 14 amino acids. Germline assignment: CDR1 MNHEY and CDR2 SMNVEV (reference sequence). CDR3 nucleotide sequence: TGTGCCAGCAGTTTCAACGGGGGGATGGAGACCCAGTACTTC. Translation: CASSFNGGMETQYF.

In nucleotides, the CDR3 is TGTGCCACCAGCAGCGGAGGGGTAGCCGACAGGTCCTCCTACGAGCAGTACTTC. Translating it yields CATSSGGVADRSSYEQYF. The J gene is TRBJ2-7, the V gene TRBV15; the D call may be TRBD1 or TRBD2 (6 bases each). Between the trimmed V and J ends, which lost 3 bases and 0 bases, there was a span of 21 bases. CDR1 and CDR2 (germline): LNHNV, YYDKDF (reference sequence). CDR3 size: 18 residues. The variable domain in full, with the rest retrieved from reference TRBV15 and TRBJ2-7, is DAMVIQNPRYQVTQFGKPVTLSCSQTLNHNVMYWYQQKSSQAPKLLFHYYDKDFNNEADTPDNFQSRRPNTSFCFLDIRSPGLGDTAMYLCATSSGGVADRSSYEQYFGPGTRLTVT.

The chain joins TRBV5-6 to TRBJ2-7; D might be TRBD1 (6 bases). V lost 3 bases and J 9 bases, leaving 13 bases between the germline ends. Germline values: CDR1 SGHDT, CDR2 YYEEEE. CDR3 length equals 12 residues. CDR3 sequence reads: CASSSGHLVQYF. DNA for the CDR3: TGTGCCAGCAGCTCGGGACACCTAGTGCAGTACTTC.

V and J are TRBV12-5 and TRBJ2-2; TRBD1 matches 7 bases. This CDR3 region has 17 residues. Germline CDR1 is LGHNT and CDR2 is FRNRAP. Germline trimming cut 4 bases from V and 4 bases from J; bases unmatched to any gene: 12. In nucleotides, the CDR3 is TGTGCTAGTGGTTCTCGACTCCAGGGGGACGGCACCGGGGAGCTGTTTTTT. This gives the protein CASGSRLQGDGTGELFF. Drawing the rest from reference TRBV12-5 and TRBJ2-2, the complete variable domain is DARVTQTPRHKVTEMGQEVTMRCQPILGHNTVFWYRQTMMQGLELLAYFRNRAPLDDSGMPKDRFSAEMPDATLATLKIQPSEPRDSAVYFCASGSRLQGDGTGELFFGEGSRLTVL.

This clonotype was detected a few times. The CDR3 region is CASSEARGIYGYTF. CDR3 DNA sequence: TGTGCCAGCAGTGAAGCGCGAGGGATTTATGGCTACACCTTC. The chain uses TRBV6-1 and TRBJ1-2; no clear D gene. The V end lost 0 bases, the J end lost 5 bases, and 10 bases lay between the germline ends. CDR1 and CDR2 (germline): MNHNS, SASEGT. The CDR3 runs 14 residues.

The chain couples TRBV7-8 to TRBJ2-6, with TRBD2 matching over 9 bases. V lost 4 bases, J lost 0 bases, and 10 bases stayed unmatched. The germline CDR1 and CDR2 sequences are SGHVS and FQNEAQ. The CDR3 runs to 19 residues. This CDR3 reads CASSYLLAGFSSGANVLTF. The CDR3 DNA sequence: TGTGCCAGCAGCTATCTACTAGCGGGCTTTTCCTCTGGGGCCAACGTCCTGACTTTC.

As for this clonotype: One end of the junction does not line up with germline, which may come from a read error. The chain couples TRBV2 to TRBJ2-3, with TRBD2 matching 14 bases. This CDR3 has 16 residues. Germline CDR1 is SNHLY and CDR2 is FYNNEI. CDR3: CAISTSGGARTDMQYF. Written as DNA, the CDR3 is TGTGCCATTTCGACTAGCGGGGGGGCCCGGACAGATATGCAGTATTTT. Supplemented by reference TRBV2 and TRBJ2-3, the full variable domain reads EPEVTQTPSHQVTQMGQEVILRCVPISNHLYFYWYRQILGQKVEFLVSFYNNEISEKSEIFDDQFSVERPDGSNFTLKIRSTKLEDSAMYFCAISTSGGARTDMQYFGPGTRLTVL.

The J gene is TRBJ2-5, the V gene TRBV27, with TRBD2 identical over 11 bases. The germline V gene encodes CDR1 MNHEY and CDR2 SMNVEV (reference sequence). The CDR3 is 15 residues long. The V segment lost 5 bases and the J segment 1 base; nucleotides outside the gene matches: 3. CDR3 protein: CASSAGTSGQETQYF. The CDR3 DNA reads TGTGCCAGCAGTGCCGGGACTAGCGGCCAAGAGACCCAGTACTTC.

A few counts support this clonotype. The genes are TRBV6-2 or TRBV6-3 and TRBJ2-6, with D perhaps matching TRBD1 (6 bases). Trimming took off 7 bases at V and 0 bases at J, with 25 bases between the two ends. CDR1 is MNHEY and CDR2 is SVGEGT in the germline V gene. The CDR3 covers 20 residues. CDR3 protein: CASNTMGFDRNLSGANVLTF. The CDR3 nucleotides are TGTGCCAGCAATACGATGGGGTTCGACAGGAACCTCTCTGGGGCCAACGTCCTGACTTTC.

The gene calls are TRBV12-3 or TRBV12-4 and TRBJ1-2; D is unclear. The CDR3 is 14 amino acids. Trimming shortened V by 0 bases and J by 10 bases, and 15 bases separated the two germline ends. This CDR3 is CASSLALRSLDYTF. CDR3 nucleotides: TGTGCCAGCAGTTTAGCCCTCAGGTCACTGGACTACACCTTC.

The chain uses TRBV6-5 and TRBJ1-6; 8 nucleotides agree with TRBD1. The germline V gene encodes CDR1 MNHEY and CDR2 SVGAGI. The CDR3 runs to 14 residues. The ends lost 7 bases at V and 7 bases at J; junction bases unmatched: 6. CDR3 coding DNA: TGTGCCAGCACTCTACGACAGGGGAATTCACCCCTCCACTTT. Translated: CASTLRQGNSPLHF.

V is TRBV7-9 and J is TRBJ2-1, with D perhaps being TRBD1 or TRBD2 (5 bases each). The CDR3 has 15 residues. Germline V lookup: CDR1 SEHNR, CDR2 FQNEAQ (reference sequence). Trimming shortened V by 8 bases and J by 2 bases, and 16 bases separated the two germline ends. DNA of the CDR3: TGTGCCAGCTATCTTGGGACGTCGCCCTACAATGAGCAGTTCTTC. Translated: CASYLGTSPYNEQFF.

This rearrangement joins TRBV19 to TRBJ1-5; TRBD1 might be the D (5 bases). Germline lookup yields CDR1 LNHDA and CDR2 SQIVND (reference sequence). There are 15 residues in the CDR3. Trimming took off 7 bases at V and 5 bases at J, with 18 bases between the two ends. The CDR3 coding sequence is TGTGCCAGTACCCTACTCGGCAGGGACGATCAGCCCCAGCATTTT. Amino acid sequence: CASTLLGRDDQPQHF. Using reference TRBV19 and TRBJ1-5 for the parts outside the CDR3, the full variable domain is DGGITQSPKYLFRKEGQNVTLSCEQNLNHDAMYWYRQDPGQGLRLIYYSQIVNDFQKGDIAEGYSVSREKKESFPLTVTSAQKNPTAFYLCASTLLGRDDQPQHFGDGTRLSIL.

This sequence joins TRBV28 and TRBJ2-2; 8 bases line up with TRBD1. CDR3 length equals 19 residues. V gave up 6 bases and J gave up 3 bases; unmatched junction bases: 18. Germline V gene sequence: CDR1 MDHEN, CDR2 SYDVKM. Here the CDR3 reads CASRNTRDRPLRDTGELFF. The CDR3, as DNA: TGTGCCAGCAGAAACACCCGGGACAGGCCCCTTCGAGACACCGGGGAGCTGTTTTTT.

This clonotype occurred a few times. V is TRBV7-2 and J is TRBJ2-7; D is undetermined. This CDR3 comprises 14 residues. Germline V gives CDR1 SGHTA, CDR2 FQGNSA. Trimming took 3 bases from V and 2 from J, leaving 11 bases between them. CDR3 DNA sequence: TGTGCCAGCAGCTTGGACCAACGGGCCTACGAGCAGTACTTC. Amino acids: CASSLDQRAYEQYF.

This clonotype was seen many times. The CDR3 is CASSRTSGSVTDTQYF. CDR3 coding DNA: TGTGCCAGCAGCCGGACTAGCGGGAGCGTCACAGATACGCAGTATTTT. This chain uses TRBV7-8 with TRBJ2-3, with 13 bases that match TRBD2. Germline V gene lookup returns CDR1 SGHVS and CDR2 FQNEAQ. CDR3 length: 16 amino acids. V gave up 5 bases and J gave up 2 bases; unmatched junction bases: 4. Full variable domain (missing parts from reference TRBV7-8 and TRBJ2-3): GAGVSQSPRYKVAKRGQDVALRCDPISGHVSLFWYQQALGQGPEFLTYFQNEAQLDKSGLPSDRFFAERPEGSVSTLKIQRTQQEDSAVYLCASSRTSGSVTDTQYFGPGTRLTVL.

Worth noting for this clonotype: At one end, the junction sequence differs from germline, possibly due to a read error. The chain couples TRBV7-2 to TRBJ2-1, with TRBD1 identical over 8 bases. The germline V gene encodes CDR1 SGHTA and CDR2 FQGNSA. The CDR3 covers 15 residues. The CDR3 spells CASSFGTGGYDEQFF. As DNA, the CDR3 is TGTGCCAGCAGCTTCGGGACAGGTGGCTACGATGAGCAGTTCTTC. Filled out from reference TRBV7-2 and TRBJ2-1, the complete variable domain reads GAGVSQSPSNKVTEKGKDVELRCDPISGHTALYWYRQSLGQGLEFLIYFQGNSAPDKSGLPSDRFSAERTGGSVSTLTIQRTQQEDSAVYLCASSFGTGGYDEQFFGPGTRLTVL.

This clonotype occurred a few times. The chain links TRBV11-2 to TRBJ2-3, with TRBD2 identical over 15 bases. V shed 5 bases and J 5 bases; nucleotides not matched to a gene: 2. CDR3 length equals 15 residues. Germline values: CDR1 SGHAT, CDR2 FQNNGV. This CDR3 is CASSGLAGGIDTQYF. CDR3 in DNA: TGTGCCAGCAGCGGACTAGCGGGAGGGATAGATACGCAGTATTTT.

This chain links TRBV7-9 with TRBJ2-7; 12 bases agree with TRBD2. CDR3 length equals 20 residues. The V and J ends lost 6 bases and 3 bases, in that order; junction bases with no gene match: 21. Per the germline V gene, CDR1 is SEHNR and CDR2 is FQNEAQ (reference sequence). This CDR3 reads CASSPRGGLAGPIGGYEQYF. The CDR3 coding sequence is TGTGCCAGCAGTCCAAGAGGGGGACTAGCGGGCCCAATCGGGGGCTACGAGCAGTACTTC.

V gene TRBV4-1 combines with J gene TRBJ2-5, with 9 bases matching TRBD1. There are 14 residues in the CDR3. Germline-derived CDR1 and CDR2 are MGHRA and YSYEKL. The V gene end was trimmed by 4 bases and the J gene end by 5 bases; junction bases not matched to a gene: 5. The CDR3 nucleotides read TGCGCCAGCAGCCGGACAGGGGCGCGGGAGACCCAGTACTTC. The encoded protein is CASSRTGARETQYF.

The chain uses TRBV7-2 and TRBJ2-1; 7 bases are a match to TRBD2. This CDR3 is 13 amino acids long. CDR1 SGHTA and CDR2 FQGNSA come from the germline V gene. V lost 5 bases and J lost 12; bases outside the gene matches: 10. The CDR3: CASSRTRFLVQFF. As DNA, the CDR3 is TGTGCCAGCAGCAGGACTAGATTCCTGGTGCAGTTCTTC.

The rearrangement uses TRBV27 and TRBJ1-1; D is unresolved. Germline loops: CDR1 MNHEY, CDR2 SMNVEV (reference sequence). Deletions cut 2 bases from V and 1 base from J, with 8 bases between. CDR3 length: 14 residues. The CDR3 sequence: CASSLQAGNTEAFF. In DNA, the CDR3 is TGTGCCAGCAGTTTACAGGCCGGGAACACTGAAGCTTTCTTT.

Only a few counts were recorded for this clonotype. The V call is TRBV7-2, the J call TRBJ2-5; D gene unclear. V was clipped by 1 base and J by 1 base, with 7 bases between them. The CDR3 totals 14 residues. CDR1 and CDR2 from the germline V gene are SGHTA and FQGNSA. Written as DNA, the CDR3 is TGTGCCAGCAGCTTAGGCCAGATCCAAGAGACCCAGTACTTC. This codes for CASSLGQIQETQYF.

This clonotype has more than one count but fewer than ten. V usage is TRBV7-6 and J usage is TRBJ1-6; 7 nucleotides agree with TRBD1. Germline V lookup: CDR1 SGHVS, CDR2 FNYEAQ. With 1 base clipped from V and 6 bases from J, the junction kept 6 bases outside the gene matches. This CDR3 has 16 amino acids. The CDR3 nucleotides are TGTGCCAGCAGCTTAGGACAGGGATCCGGTAATTCACCCCTCCACTTT. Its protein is CASSLGQGSGNSPLHF.

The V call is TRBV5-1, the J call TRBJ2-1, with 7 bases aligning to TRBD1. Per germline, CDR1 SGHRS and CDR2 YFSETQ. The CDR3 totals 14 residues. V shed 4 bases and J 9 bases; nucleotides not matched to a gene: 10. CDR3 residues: CASSPGDSESEQFF. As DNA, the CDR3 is TGCGCCAGCAGCCCCGGGGACAGTGAGAGTGAGCAGTTCTTC.

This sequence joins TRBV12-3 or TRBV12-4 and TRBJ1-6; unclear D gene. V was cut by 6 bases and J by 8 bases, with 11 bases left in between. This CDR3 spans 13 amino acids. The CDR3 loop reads CASSPGPDSPLHF. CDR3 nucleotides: TGTGCCAGCAGCCCTGGACCGGATTCACCCCTCCACTTT.

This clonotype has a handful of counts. The CDR3 sequence is CASSLVGRDEQYF. The CDR3 nucleotides are TGTGCCAGCAGCTTGGTAGGAAGGGACGAGCAGTACTTC. The chain combines TRBV7-9 with TRBJ2-7, with D hard to call. Per the germline V gene, CDR1 is SEHNR and CDR2 is FQNEAQ (reference sequence). The germline V and J ends were trimmed by 3 bases and 5 bases, with 11 bases remaining between them. The CDR3 has 13 residues. The complete variable domain, with remaining parts taken from reference TRBV7-9 and TRBJ2-7, reads DTGVSQNPRHKITKRGQNVTFRCDPISEHNRLYWYRQTLGQGPEFLTYFQNEAQLEKSRLLSDRFSAERPKGSFSTLEIQRTEQGDSAMYLCASSLVGRDEQYFGPGTRLTVT.

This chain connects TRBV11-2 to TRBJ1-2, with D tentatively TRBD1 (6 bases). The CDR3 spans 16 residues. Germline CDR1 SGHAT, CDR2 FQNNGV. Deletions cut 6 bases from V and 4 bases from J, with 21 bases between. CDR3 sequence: CASSSNSGQGTYGYTF. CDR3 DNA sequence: TGTGCCAGCAGTTCCAATTCGGGACAAGGGACCTATGGCTACACCTTC.

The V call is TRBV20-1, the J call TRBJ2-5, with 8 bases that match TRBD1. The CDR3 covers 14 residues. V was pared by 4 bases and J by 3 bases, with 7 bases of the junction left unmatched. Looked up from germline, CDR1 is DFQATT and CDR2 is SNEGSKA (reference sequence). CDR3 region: CSATDRVGEETQYF. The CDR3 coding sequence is TGCAGTGCTACGGACAGGGTAGGCGAAGAGACCCAGTACTTC.

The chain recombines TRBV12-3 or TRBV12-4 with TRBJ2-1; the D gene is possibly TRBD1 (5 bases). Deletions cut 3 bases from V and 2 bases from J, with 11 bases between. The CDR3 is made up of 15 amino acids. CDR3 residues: CASSLGPGPYNEQFF. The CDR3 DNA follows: TGTGCCAGCAGTTTGGGGCCAGGGCCCTACAATGAGCAGTTCTTC.

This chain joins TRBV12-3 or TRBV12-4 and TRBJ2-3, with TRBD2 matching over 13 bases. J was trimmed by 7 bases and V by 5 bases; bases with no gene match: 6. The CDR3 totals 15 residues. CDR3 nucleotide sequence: TGTGCCAGCAGTCCGGGACTAGCGGGAAGGCATACGCAGTATTTT. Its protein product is CASSPGLAGRHTQYF.